Listed here are 32 T cell receptor beta chains from one sample, sequenced in a study of radiation and T cells in renal cell carcinoma. Time point specified: blood 2 weeks post-SBRT. The treatment is: 15 Gy SBRT to primary tumor, nephrectomy 4 weeks later. The assay was immunoSEQ multiplex PCR, and TCRdb's table has in-frame clones only and misses some. The sample holds some 130,000 clones, approximately 80% seen once. Sequenced here: blood, sampled from a patient whose treatment included radiotherapy and nephrectomy. Every receptor here comes from a woman in her sixties with renal cell carcinoma.

This chain uses TRBV4-2 with TRBJ2-3; no clear D gene. Trimming shortened V by 0 bases and J by 7 bases, and 11 bases separated the two germline ends. The CDR3 covers 14 residues. The germline CDR1 and CDR2 sequences are LGHNA and YNFKEQ. DNA for the CDR3: TGTGCCAGCAGCCAAGATAGGGCCCAATATACGCAGTATTTT. Amino acid sequence: CASSQDRAQYTQYF.

J is TRBJ1-1 and V is TRBV7-8; 7 nucleotides line up with TRBD1. From germline, CDR1 is SGHVS and CDR2 FQNEAQ. Trimming at V came to 5 bases and at J to 5 bases, leaving 8 bases not matched to a gene. The CDR3 loop spans 14 amino acids. The CDR3 DNA reads TGTGCCAGCAGCGTAGGGGGCCAGGGGACTGAAGCTTTCTTT. Translation: CASSVGGQGTEAFF.

The genes are TRBV4-1 and TRBJ1-6; unclear D gene. Trimming cost V 4 bases and J 5 bases, with 9 bases left between them. The CDR3 covers 14 residues. Germline V gives CDR1 MGHRA, CDR2 YSYEKL. CDR3 nucleotide sequence: TGCGCCAGCAGCCTGGGAGATAATAATTCACCCCTCCACTTT. Its protein is CASSLGDNNSPLHF.

The V gene is TRBV21-1, the J gene TRBJ1-4; whether TRBD1, the table's D call, matches the DNA was not checked. TRBV21-1 is reported as a pseudogene. The CDR3 totals 17 residues. The CDR3 here is CASSKEVGDATNEKLFF. The CDR3 nucleotides read TGTGCCAGCAGCAAAGAAGTAGGGGATGCAACTAATGAAAAACTGTTTTTT.

J is TRBJ1-2 and V is TRBV2; D is undetermined. The CDR3 runs 10 residues. Trimming took 8 bases from V and 3 from J, leaving 4 bases between them. Germline loops: CDR1 SNHLY, CDR2 FYNNEI. The CDR3 loop is CASGDYGYTF. The CDR3, as DNA: TGTGCCAGCGGGGACTATGGCTACACCTTC.

This chain joins TRBV29-1 and TRBJ1-5; D remains ambiguous. The germline gives CDR1 SQVTM, CDR2 ANQGSEA. There are 15 residues in the CDR3. V was pared by 5 bases and J by 2 bases, with 16 bases between. The CDR3 reads CSVQEQNWGNQPQHF. DNA for the CDR3: TGCAGCGTTCAGGAACAAAACTGGGGCAATCAGCCCCAGCATTTT.

The chain recombines TRBV9 with TRBJ2-5, with D unclear. The CDR3 is 13 amino acids. Germline V gives CDR1 SGDLS, CDR2 YYNGEE. Trimming pared 0 bases from V and 5 bases from J, leaving 8 bases between. CDR3 bases: TGTGCCAGCAGCGTAGAGGGTCGTGAGACCCAGTACTTC. It yields the protein CASSVEGRETQYF.

The rearrangement links TRBV5-6 to TRBJ1-2, with 8 bases that match TRBD1. Per germline, CDR1 SGHDT and CDR2 YYEEEE. CDR3 length: 17 residues. V trimming: 4 bases; J trimming: 2 bases; junction bases outside the gene matches: 13. The CDR3 protein is CASSPETGALRNYGYTF. The DNA of the CDR3 is TGTGCCAGCAGCCCCGAGACAGGGGCCCTCCGGAACTATGGCTACACCTTC.

The chain couples TRBV27 to TRBJ1-4, with D maybe TRBD1 (5 bases). Trimming took 3 bases from V and 1 from J, leaving 9 bases between them. The germline V gene has CDR1 MNHEY and CDR2 SMNVEV (reference sequence). CDR3 length: 15 residues. CDR3 sequence reads: CASSFYGGTNEKLFF. In DNA form, the CDR3 reads TGTGCCAGCAGTTTTTACGGGGGAACTAATGAAAAACTGTTTTTT.

V usage is TRBV2 and J usage is TRBJ1-5; D is possibly TRBD1 (5 bases). The CDR3 extends over 12 amino acids. Trimming removed 8 bases at V and 8 bases at J, with 13 bases between. CDR1 is SNHLY, CDR2 FYNNEI, per germline. This CDR3 is CASGSRGEPQHF. In nucleotides, the CDR3 is TGTGCCAGCGGTAGTAGAGGGGAGCCCCAGCATTTT.

This clone was found once. The V gene is TRBV6-1, the J gene TRBJ2-7; D ambiguous. Per germline, CDR1 MNHNS and CDR2 SASEGT. The CDR3 extends over 14 amino acids. V was pared by 2 bases and J by 1 base, with 9 bases between. The DNA for the CDR3 is TGTGCCAGCAGTGAAATATCCCGATCCTACGAGCAGTACTTC. This sequence encodes CASSEISRSYEQYF.

This clone appeared a single time. This chain joins TRBV9 and TRBJ1-1; tentative D call: TRBD1 (5 bases). Deletions cut 0 bases from V and 4 bases from J, with 25 bases between. CDR3 length: 19 amino acids. The germline gives CDR1 SGDLS, CDR2 YYNGEE. CDR3 DNA sequence: TGTGCCAGCAGCGTAGGATCCCAGGGCTCAGGAAGATTAGGCACTGAAGCTTTCTTT. Translated, it gives CASSVGSQGSGRLGTEAFF.

The chain recombines TRBV9 with TRBJ1-6; 7 positions agree with TRBD1. The CDR3 covers 16 residues. Germline V gene sequence: CDR1 SGDLS, CDR2 YYNGEE. Trimming cost V 7 bases and J 0 bases; bases outside gene matches: 7. As DNA, the CDR3 is TGTGCCAGCGGAACCGGGACAGACTCCTATAATTCACCCCTCCACTTT. Its translation: CASGTGTDSYNSPLHF. The full variable domain, in which reference TRBV9 and TRBJ1-6 provide the parts outside the CDR3, is DSGVTQTPKHLITATGQRVTLRCSPRSGDLSVYWYQQSLDQGLQFLIQYYNGEERAKGNILERFSAQQFPDLHSELNLSSLELGDSALYFCASGTGTDSYNSPLHFGNGTRLTVT.

This chain links TRBV18 with TRBJ2-5, with no clear D. The germline gives CDR1 KGHSH, CDR2 LQKENI. There are 16 residues in the CDR3. The ends were cut back, 3 bases at V and 1 base at J, with 15 bases in the middle. The CDR3 nucleotides read TGTGCCAGCTCACCTACGAATCCACGGATCCAAGAGACCCAGTACTTC. It is translated as CASSPTNPRIQETQYF.

The sample holds one count of this clone. The rearrangement joins TRBV27 to TRBJ2-7; 10 nucleotides match TRBD2. The V segment lost 1 base and the J segment 5 bases; nucleotides outside the gene matches: 26. This CDR3 spans 22 amino acids. In germline, CDR1 is MNHEY, CDR2 SMNVEV (reference sequence). The CDR3 reads CASSLYPGGEAGGPGALHEQYF. In nucleotides, the CDR3 is TGTGCCAGCAGTTTATACCCCGGCGGTGAAGCGGGAGGGCCGGGGGCTCTCCACGAGCAGTACTTC.

The CDR3 sequence is CASSLTADSNYGYTF. CDR3 DNA: TGTGCCAGCAGCTTAACGGCAGATTCTAACTATGGCTACACCTTC. V gene TRBV7-3 combines with J gene TRBJ1-2; D is unresolved. The CDR3 contains 15 residues. Between the trimmed V and J ends, which lost 0 bases and 0 bases, there was a span of 8 bases. Germline values: CDR1 SGHTA, CDR2 FQGTGA.

The chain uses TRBV7-9 and TRBJ1-4; a weak D match, TRBD1 (5 bases). This CDR3 comprises 11 residues. V lost 11 bases to trimming and J lost 8 bases, with 12 bases between them. CDR1 and CDR2 (germline): SEHNR, FQNEAQ (reference sequence). This CDR3 is CAGGGTEKLFF. The CDR3 nucleotides are TGTGCCGGAGGAGGGACCGAAAAACTGTTTTTT.

The rearrangement uses TRBV2 and TRBJ2-2; no firm D call. The CDR3 is 14 residues long. The V and J ends lost 5 bases and 4 bases respectively, with 11 bases between them. The germline V gene encodes CDR1 SNHLY and CDR2 FYNNEI. The CDR3 loop reads CASSFGMTTGELFF. CDR3 nucleotide sequence: TGTGCCAGCAGTTTCGGCATGACCACCGGGGAGCTGTTTTTT.

The rearrangement uses TRBV15 and TRBJ2-7; TRBD1 matches 7 bases. CDR1 and CDR2 (germline): LNHNV, YYDKDF (reference sequence). V lost 3 bases, J lost 4 bases, and 12 bases stayed unmatched. The CDR3 consists of 16 residues. As DNA, the CDR3 is TGTGCCACCAGCAGCCCCGGGACAGTAACAAATTACGAGCAGTACTTC. Protein: CATSSPGTVTNYEQYF.

The V gene is TRBV2, the J gene TRBJ2-3; 14 bases match TRBD2. With V trimmed by 2 bases and J by 4 bases, 14 bases remained unmatched. The CDR3 is 20 residues long. Germline CDR1 reads SNHLY; CDR2 reads FYNNEI. Here the CDR3 reads CASSEIVPGLAGETPDTQYF. The CDR3 DNA follows: TGTGCCAGCAGTGAAATTGTCCCGGGACTAGCGGGAGAAACCCCAGATACGCAGTATTTT.

J is TRBJ1-1 and V is TRBV20-1; D is undetermined. Germline V gene data show CDR1 as DFQATT and CDR2 as SNEGSKA (reference sequence). The CDR3 is 11 residues long. The V and J ends lost 8 bases and 2 bases respectively, with 9 bases between them. CDR3: CSWLVNTEAFF. The CDR3 nucleotides read TGCAGTTGGCTTGTTAACACTGAAGCTTTCTTT.

The chain has TRBV28 and TRBJ2-3, with 9 bases fitting TRBD1. The CDR3 length is 15 residues. CDR1 and CDR2 (germline): MDHEN, SYDVKM. The V segment lost 6 bases and the J segment 5 bases; nucleotides outside the gene matches: 9. The CDR3 loop is CASSAPGQGKDTQYF. CDR3 sequence (DNA): TGTGCCAGCAGCGCTCCGGGACAGGGTAAAGATACGCAGTATTTT. Together with reference TRBV28 and TRBJ2-3, the CDR3 gives the full variable domain: DVKVTQSSRYLVKRTGEKVFLECVQDMDHENMFWYRQDPGLGLRLIYFSYDVKMKEKGDIPEGYSVSREKKERFSLILESASTNQTSMYLCASSAPGQGKDTQYFGPGTRLTVL.

CDR3: CAWYFRSTDTQYF. Here the CDR3 DNA reads TGTGCCTGGTATTTCCGGAGCACAGATACGCAGTATTTT. The chain recombines TRBV30 with TRBJ2-3; D gene ambiguous. Per the germline V gene, CDR1 is GTSNPN and CDR2 is SVGIG (reference sequence). V was clipped by 5 bases and J by 0 bases, with 9 bases between them. CDR3 size: 13 residues.

The rearrangement joins TRBV19 to TRBJ1-4; the D is unclear. V gave up 7 bases and J gave up 5 bases, with 17 bases separating them. Germline V gene sequence: CDR1 LNHDA, CDR2 SQIVND (reference sequence). The CDR3 sequence is 15 residues long. For the CDR3, the DNA is TGTGCCAGTACTCCAGCCGCAGCCAACAATGAAAAACTGTTTTTT. It translates to CASTPAAANNEKLFF.

The gene calls are TRBV28 and TRBJ1-2; TRBD1 matches 8 bases. Germline assignment: CDR1 MDHEN and CDR2 SYDVKM. Trimming at V came to 1 base and at J to 5 bases, leaving 6 bases not matched to a gene. The CDR3 length is 15 residues. CDR3 region: CASSLSAGGVYGYTF. CDR3 sequence (DNA): TGTGCCAGCAGTTTATCGGCAGGGGGCGTTTATGGCTACACCTTC.

The genes are TRBV4-3 and TRBJ2-2, with TRBD2 as a possible D gene (5 bases). The CDR3 extends over 14 amino acids. The V end was cut by 1 base, the J end by 6 bases, with 9 bases between. Germline assignment: CDR1 LGHNA and CDR2 YSLEER. CDR3 DNA: TGCGCCAGCAGCCAAGGAGGGTACGCCGGGGAGCTGTTTTTT. This translates into CASSQGGYAGELFF.

The CDR3 loop reads CASSPVTGGRRSDTQYF. CDR3 DNA sequence: TGTGCCAGCTCACCAGTCACTGGGGGACGTAGGTCAGATACGCAGTATTTT. The rearrangement joins TRBV18 to TRBJ2-3; the D gene could be TRBD1 or TRBD2 (5 bases each). V was clipped by 2 bases and J by 4 bases, with 19 bases between them. The V gene's germline CDR1 is KGHSH and CDR2 LQKENI. The CDR3 has 17 residues.

V and J are TRBV2 and TRBJ2-7, with D maybe TRBD1 (6 bases). V was shortened by 6 bases and J by 1 base, with 13 bases between the two germline ends. There are 14 residues in the CDR3. Per the germline V gene, CDR1 is SNHLY and CDR2 is FYNNEI. The CDR3 region has the DNA TGTGCCAGCAGCCCTACAGGGAATTCCTACGAGCAGTACTTC. It codes for CASSPTGNSYEQYF.

This clone was seen more than once but under ten times. The rearrangement uses TRBV30 and TRBJ1-5; TRBD1 might be the D (5 bases). Germline CDR1 is GTSNPN and CDR2 is SVGIG (reference sequence). V lost 3 bases and J 2 bases, leaving 20 bases between the germline ends. The CDR3 extends over 17 amino acids. The CDR3 DNA follows: TGTGCCTGGAGCGAGCGGTGGGGCGGAATGGGCAATCAGCCCCAGCATTTT. Its translation: CAWSERWGGMGNQPQHF.

The CDR3 DNA is TGTGCCAGCAGCCCCAACGAGGAGCTGTTTTTT. Translation gives CASSPNEELFF. The chain is built from TRBV7-9 and TRBJ2-2; D unclear. Germline CDR1 SEHNR, CDR2 FQNEAQ (reference sequence). Trimming took 5 bases from V and 10 from J, leaving 8 bases between them. CDR3 size: 11 residues.

This chain connects TRBV28 to TRBJ1-2, with a tentative D call TRBD1 (6 bases). The CDR3 has 12 residues. Germline V CDR1 and CDR2: MDHEN, SYDVKM. Deletions cut 5 bases from V and 6 bases from J, with 10 bases between. CDR3 nucleotides: TGTGCCAGCAGTACGAACAGGGATGGCTACACCTTC. The encoded protein is CASSTNRDGYTF.

The chain couples TRBV11-3 to TRBJ2-2, with TRBD2 matching over 8 bases. The junction had 10 bases not matched to a gene; V was cut back by 2 bases and J by 14 bases. CDR1 SGHNT and CDR2 YENEEA come from the germline V gene. CDR3 length equals 14 residues. In DNA form, the CDR3 reads TGTGCCAGCAGCTTACATCCGACTAGCGAGAGACTGTTTTTT. This encodes CASSLHPTSERLFF.